This T cell receptor (beta chain) was obtained from a study of immune characterization of retroperitoneal liposarcoma (dated by TCRdb to the late 2010s). The CDR3 holds 15 amino acids from the cysteine to the phenylalanine. CDR3 DNA is the only sequence kept; it has 45 bases, read in frame from the first base. Sequences SGHVS (CDR1) and FNYEAQ (CDR2) are obtained from the germline V gene. V and J lose 8 bases and 3 bases, and a span of 16 bases separates them. Library preparation employed PCR. TCRdb records NextSeq 500 as the sequencer. The raw public reads went through TCRdb reprocessing: fastp at Q25, MiXCR clone calling, in-frame beta chains kept. Identical CDR3 proteins give one entry, which carries the most common genes and DNA. The sample table lists around 13,000 distinct CDR3 sequences, roughly 47% of them with a count of one. The top ten clones comprise about 12% of the sample. This clonotype turned up a few times. What antigen it recognizes has not been identified. No much larger clone is present one base from it, and per-base qualities are unavailable.

The specimen sequenced was tumor tissue. The clonotype originates from a female donor with retroperitoneal liposarcoma. This sequence uses TRBV7-6 and TRBJ2-2; 6 matching bases give a weak D call of TRBD2. In nucleotides, the sequence is TGTGCCAGCCCAATCGGGACTTGGGACACCGGGGAGCTGTTTTTT. This sequence encodes CASPIGTWDTGELFF.